This TCR beta chain is drawn from a study of T-cell reconstitution after alpha-beta-depleted transplantation in children. Study-wide points: Alpha-beta T cells about two months after transplant reportedly derived from several hundred expanded graft clones.

This clonotype was seen a handful of times. Antigen specificity is unknown. Sequence at one end of the junction differs from germline and may be a read error. The CDR3 consists of 13 residues. CDR1 and CDR2 from the germline V gene are SGDLS and YYNGEE. Molecular barcoding with unique molecular identifiers was used for the TCRbeta library. MiXCR, run by TCRdb on the PCR reads, gives a single entry per CDR3 protein. The sample gives just under 350,000 distinct CDR3 sequences, roughly 17% of which show up once; around 38% is in the top ten. V gene TRBV9 combines with J gene TRBJ2-5, with 12 bases lining up with TRBD2. The origin of this receptor is a male patient aged 2 to 10 who had a stem cell transplant for acute lymphoblastic leukemia, so the T cells may come from the graft donor. Material: PBMCs, mostly from graft donor cells, obtained 360 days after TCRalphabeta/CD19-depleted stem cell transplant. The CDR3 coding sequence is TGTGCCAGCAGCGTAGTTCTAGCGGGAGGGCTACACTTC. Its protein is CASSVVLAGGLHF.